Reported below is one T cell receptor beta chain. These data originate in a study of patients and donors after allogeneic stem cell transplantation. TCRdb fed the RT-PCR reads into MiXCR, producing one record per CDR3 protein. The profile shows tens of thousands of distinct CDR3 sequences, around 49% of them singletons. The CDR3 covers 16 residues. The trim removed 4 bases at V and 4 bases at J, leaving 9 bases unmatched. The source material was blood, either unsorted or a sorted T cell fraction (not recorded which). The chain links TRBV12-3 or TRBV12-4 to TRBJ1-2; 10 nucleotides agree with TRBD1. This sequence originates from a human donor who was either an allogeneic HSCT recipient or a stem cell or donor lymphocyte infusion donor (not recorded which). It is not recorded whose cells these are; they may come from a transplant donor. The CDR3 region is CASSSQETGGIYGYTF. CDR3 in DNA: TGTGCCAGCAGTTCCCAAGAGACAGGGGGCATCTATGGCTACACCTTC.